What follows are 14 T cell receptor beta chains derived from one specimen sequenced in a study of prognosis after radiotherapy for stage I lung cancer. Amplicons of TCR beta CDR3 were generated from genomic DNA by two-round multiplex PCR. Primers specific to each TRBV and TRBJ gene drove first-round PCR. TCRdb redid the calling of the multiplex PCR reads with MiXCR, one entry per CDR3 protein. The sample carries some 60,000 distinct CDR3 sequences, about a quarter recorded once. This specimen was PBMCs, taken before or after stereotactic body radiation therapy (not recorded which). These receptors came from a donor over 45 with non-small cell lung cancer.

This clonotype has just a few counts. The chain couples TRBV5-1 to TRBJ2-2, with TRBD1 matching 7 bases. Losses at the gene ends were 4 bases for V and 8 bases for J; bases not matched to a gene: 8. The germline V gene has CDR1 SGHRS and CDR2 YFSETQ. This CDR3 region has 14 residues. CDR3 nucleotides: TGCGCCAGCAGCATCTCCGGGACAGTAGGGGAGCTGTTTTTT. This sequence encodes CASSISGTVGELFF.

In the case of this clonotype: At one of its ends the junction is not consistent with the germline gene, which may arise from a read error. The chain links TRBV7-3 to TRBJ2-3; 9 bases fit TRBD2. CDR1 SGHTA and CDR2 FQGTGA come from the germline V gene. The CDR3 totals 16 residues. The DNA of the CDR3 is TGTGCCAGCAGCTTCGGCGGGGGGGCTCTCGCAGATAAGCAGTATTTT. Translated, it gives CASSFGGGALADKQYF. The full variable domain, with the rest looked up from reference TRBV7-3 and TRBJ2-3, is GAGVSQTPSNKVTEKGKYVELRCDPISGHTALYWYRQSLGQGPEFLIYFQGTGAADDSGLPNDRFFAVRPEGSVSTLKIQRTERGDSAVYLCASSFGGGALADKQYFGPGTRLTVL.

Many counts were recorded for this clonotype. The CDR3 region has the DNA TGTGCCAGCAGCTTTACTAGCGGGGATTACAATGAGCAGTTCTTC. Its translation is CASSFTSGDYNEQFF. V is TRBV5-8 and J is TRBJ2-1, with 10 positions matching TRBD2. V was pared by 2 bases and J by 4 bases, with 3 bases of the junction left unmatched. The CDR3 totals 15 residues. CDR1 and CDR2 (germline): SGHTS, YDEGEE. Filled out from reference TRBV5-8 and TRBJ2-1, the complete variable domain reads EAGVTQSPTHLIKTRGQQATLRCSPISGHTSVYWYQQALGLGLQFLLWYDEGEERNRGNFPPRFSGRQFPNYSSELNVNALELEDSALYLCASSFTSGDYNEQFFGPGTRLTVL.

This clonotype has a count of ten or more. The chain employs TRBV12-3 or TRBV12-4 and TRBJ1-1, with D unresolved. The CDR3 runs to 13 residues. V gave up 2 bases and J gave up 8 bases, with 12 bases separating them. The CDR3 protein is CASSLPQVTEAFF. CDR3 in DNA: TGTGCCAGCAGTTTACCCCAGGTCACAGAAGCTTTCTTT.

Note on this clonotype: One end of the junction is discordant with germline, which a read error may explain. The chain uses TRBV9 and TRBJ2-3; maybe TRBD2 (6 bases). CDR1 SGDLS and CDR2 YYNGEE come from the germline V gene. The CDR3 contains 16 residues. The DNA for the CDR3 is TGTTCCAGCAGCGTGACAATAGCGGCCGTCGGAGATACGCAGTATTTT. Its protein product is CSSSVTIAAVGDTQYF.

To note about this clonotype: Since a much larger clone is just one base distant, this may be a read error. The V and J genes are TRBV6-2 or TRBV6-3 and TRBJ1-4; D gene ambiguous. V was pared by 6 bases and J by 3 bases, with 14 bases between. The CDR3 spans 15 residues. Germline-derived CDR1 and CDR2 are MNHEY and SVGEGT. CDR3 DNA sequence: TGTGCCAGCAGACCCACAGAGCCAGCTAATGAAAAACTGTTTTTT. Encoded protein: CASRPTEPANEKLFF.

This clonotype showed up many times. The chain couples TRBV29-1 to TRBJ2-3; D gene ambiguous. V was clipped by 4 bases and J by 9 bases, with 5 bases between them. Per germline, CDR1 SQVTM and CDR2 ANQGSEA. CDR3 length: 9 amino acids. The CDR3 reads CSVGPTQYF. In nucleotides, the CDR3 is TGCAGCGTTGGCCCCACGCAGTATTTT.

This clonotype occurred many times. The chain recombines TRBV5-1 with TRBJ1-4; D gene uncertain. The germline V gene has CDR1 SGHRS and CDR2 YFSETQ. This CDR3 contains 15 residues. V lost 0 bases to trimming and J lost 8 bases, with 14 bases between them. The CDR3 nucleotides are TGCGCCAGCAGCTTGGAGTTGGGCTTTGGGGAAAAACTGTTTTTT. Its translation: CASSLELGFGEKLFF.

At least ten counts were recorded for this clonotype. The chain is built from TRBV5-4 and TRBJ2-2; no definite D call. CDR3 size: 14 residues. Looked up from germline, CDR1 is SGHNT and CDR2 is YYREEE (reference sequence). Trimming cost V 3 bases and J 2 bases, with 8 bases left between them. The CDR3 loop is CASSSLENTGELFF. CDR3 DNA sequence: TGTGCCAGCAGCTCCTTAGAAAACACCGGGGAGCTGTTTTTT.

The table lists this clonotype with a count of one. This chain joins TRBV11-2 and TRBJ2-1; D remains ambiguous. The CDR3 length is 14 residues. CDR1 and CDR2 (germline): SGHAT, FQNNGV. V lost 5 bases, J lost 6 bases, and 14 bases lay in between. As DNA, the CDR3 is TGTGCCAGCAGCCCCCGCCCTCGATTCAATGAGCAGTTCTTC. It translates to CASSPRPRFNEQFF. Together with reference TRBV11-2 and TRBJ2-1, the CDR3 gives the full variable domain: EAGVAQSPRYKIIEKRQSVAFWCNPISGHATLYWYQQILGQGPKLLIQFQNNGVVDDSQLPKDRFSAERLKGVDSTLKIQPAKLEDSAVYLCASSPRPRFNEQFFGPGTRLTVL.

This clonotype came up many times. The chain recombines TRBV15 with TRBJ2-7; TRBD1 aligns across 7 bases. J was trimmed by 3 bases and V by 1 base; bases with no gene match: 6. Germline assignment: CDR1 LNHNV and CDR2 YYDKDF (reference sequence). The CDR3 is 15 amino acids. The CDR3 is CATSRGRQGVYEQYF. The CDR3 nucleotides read TGTGCCACCAGCAGAGGGAGACAGGGCGTCTACGAGCAGTACTTC.

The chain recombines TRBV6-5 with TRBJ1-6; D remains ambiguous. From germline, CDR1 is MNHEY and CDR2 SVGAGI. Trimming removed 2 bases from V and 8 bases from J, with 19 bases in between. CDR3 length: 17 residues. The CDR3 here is CASSYLEDPRLHSPLHF. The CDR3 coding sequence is TGTGCCAGCAGTTACCTCGAGGACCCTAGGCTCCATTCACCCCTCCACTTT.

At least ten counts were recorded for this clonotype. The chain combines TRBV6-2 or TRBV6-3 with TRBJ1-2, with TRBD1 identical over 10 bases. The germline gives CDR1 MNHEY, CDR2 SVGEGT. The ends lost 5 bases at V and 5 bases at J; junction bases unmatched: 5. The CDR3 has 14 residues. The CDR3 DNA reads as TGTGCCAGCAGTCCGACAGGGGGCGGTTATGGCTACACCTTC. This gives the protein CASSPTGGGYGYTF.

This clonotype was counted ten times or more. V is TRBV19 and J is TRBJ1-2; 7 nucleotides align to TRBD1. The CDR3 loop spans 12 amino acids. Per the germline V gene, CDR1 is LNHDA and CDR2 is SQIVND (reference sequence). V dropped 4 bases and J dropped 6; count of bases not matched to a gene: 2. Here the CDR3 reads CASSRQGDGYTF. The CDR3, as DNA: TGTGCCAGTAGTAGACAGGGAGATGGCTACACCTTC.